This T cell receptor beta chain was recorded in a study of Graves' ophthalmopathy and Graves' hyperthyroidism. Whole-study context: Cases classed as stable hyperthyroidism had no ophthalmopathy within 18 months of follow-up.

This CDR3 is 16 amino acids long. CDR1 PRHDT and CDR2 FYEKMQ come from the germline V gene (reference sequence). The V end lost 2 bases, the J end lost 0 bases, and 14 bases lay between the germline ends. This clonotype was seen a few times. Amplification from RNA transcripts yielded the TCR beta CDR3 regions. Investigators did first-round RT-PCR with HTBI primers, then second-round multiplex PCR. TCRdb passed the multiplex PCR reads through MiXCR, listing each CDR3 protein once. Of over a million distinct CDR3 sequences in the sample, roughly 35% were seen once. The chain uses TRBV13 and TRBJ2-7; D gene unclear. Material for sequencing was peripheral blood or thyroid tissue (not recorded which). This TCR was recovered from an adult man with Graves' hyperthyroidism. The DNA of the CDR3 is TGTGCCAGCAGCTTAACCGGGCAGCCGGGCTCCTACGAGCAGTACTTC. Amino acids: CASSLTGQPGSYEQYF.